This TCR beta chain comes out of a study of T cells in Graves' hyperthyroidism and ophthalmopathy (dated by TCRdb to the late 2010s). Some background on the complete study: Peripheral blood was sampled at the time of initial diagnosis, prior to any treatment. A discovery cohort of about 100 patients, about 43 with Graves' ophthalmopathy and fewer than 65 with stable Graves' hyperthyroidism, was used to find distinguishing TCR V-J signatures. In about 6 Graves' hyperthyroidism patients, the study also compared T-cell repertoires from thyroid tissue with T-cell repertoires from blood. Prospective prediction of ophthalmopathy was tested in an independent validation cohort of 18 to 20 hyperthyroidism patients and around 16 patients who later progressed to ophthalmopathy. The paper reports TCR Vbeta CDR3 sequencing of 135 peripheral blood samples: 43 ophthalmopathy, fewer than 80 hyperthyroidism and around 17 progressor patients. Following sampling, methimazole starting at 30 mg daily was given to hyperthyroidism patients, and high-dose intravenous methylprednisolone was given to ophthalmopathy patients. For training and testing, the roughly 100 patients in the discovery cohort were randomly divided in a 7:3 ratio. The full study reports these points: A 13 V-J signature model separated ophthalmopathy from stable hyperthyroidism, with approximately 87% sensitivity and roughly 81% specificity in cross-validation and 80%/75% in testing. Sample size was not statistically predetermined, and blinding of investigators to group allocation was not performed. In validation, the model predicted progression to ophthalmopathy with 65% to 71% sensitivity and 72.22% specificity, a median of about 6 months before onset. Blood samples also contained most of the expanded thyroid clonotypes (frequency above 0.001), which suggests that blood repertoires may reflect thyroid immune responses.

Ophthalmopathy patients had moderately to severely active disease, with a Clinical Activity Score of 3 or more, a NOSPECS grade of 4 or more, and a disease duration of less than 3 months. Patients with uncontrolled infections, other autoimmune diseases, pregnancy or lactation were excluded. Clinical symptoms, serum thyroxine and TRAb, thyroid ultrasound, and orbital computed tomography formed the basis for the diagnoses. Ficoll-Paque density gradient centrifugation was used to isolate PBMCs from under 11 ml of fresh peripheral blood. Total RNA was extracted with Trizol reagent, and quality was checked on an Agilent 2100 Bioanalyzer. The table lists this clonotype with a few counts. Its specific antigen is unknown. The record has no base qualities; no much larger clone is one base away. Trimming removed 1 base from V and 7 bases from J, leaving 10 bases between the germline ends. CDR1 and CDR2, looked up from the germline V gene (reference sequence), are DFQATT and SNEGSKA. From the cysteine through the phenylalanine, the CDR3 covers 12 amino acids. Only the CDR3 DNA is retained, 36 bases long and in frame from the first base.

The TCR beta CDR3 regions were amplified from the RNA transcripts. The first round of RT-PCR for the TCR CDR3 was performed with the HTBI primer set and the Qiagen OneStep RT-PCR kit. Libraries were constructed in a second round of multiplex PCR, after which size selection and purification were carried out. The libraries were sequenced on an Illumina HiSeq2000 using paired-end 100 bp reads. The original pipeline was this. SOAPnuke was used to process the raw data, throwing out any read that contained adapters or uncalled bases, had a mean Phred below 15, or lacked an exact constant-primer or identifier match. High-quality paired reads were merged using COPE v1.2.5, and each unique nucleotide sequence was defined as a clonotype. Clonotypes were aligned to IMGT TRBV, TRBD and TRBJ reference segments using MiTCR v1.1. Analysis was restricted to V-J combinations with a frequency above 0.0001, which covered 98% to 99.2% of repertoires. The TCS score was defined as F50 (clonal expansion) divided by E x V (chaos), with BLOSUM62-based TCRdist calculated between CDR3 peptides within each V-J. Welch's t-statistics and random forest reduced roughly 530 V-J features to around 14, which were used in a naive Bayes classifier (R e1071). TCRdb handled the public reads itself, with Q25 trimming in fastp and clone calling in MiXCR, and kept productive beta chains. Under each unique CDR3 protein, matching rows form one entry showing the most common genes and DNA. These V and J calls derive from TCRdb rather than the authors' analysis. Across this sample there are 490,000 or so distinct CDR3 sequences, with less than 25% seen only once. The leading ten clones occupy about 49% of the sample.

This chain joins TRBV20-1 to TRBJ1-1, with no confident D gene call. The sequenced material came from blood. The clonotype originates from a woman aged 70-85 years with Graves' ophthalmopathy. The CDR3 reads CSARAPGGEAFF. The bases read TGCAGTGCTAGAGCCCCTGGTGGTGAAGCTTTCTTT.